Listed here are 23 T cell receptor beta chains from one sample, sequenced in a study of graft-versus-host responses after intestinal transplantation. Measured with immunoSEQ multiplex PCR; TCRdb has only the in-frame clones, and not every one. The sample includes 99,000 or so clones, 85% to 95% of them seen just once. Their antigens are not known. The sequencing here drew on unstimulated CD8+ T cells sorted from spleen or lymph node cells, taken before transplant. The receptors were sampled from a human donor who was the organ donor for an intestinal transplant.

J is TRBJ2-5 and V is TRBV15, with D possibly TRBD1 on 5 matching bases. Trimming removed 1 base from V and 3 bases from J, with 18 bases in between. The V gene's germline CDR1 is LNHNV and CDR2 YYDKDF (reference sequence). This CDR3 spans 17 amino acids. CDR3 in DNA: TGTGCCACCAGCAGAGGCCCGACAGTTAAGGTAAAAGAGACCCAGTACTTC. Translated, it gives CATSRGPTVKVKETQYF.

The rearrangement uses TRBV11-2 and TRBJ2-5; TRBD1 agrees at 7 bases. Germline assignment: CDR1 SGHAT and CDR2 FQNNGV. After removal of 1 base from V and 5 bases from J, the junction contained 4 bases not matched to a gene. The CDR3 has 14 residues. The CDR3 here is CASSLGQGWETQYF. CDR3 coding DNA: TGTGCCAGCAGCTTAGGACAGGGATGGGAGACCCAGTACTTC. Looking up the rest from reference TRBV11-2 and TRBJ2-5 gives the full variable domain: EAGVAQSPRYKIIEKRQSVAFWCNPISGHATLYWYQQILGQGPKLLIQFQNNGVVDDSQLPKDRFSAERLKGVDSTLKIQPAKLEDSAVYLCASSLGQGWETQYFGPGTRLLVL.

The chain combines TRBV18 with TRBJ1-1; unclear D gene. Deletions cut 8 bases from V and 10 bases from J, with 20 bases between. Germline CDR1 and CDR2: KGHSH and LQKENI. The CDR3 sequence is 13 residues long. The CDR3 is CASAYSRLGRAFF. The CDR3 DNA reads TGTGCCAGCGCCTACTCCAGACTCGGCCGAGCTTTCTTT.

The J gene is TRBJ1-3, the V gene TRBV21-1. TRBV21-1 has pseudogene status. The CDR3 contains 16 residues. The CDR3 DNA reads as TGTGCCAGCAGCAATCTAAAGCTGCTCTCTGGAAACACCATATATTTT. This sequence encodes CASSNLKLLSGNTIYF.

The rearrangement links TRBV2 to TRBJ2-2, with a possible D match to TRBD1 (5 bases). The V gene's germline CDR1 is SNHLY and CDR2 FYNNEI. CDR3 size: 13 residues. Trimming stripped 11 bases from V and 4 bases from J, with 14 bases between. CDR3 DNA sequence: TGTGCCGCCCCAGGGCGTAGCACCGGGGAGCTGTTTTTT. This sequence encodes CAAPGRSTGELFF.

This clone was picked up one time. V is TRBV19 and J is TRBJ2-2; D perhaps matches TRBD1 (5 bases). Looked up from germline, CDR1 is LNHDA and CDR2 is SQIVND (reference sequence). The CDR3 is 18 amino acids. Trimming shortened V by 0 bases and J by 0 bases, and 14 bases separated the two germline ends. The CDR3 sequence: CASSIERQPTANTGELFF. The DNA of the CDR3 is TGTGCCAGTAGTATAGAGAGACAGCCAACTGCGAACACCGGGGAGCTGTTTTTT.

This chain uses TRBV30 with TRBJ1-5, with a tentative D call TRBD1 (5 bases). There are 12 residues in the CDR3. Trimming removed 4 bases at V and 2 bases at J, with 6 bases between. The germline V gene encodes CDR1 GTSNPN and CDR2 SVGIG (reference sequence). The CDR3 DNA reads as TGTGCCTGGATAGGGGGCAATCAGCCCCAGCATTTT. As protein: CAWIGGNQPQHF.

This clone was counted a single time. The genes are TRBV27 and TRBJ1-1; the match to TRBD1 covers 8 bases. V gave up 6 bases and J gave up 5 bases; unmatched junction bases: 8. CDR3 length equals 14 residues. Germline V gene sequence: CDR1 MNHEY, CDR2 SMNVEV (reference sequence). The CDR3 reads CASSSGQGGTEAFF. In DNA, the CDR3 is TGTGCCAGCAGCTCCGGACAGGGAGGGACTGAAGCTTTCTTT.

In DNA, the CDR3 is TGTGCCAGCAGCTTGCCCGGTCATACCTACGAGCAGTACTTC. This sequence encodes CASSLPGHTYEQYF. The chain uses TRBV5-6 and TRBJ2-7, with unresolved D. Germline V gene sequence: CDR1 SGHDT, CDR2 YYEEEE. Trimming shortened V by 1 base and J by 2 bases, and 10 bases separated the two germline ends. The CDR3 covers 14 residues. The full variable domain, rest sourced from reference TRBV5-6 and TRBJ2-7, is DAGVTQSPTHLIKTRGQQVTLRCSPKSGHDTVSWYQQALGQGPQFIFQYYEEEERQRGNFPDRFSGHQFPNYSSELNVNALLLGDSALYLCASSLPGHTYEQYFGPGTRLTVT.

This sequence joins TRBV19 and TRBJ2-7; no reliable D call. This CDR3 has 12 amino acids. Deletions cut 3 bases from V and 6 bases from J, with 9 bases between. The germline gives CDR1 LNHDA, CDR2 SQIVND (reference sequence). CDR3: CASSIPGREQYF. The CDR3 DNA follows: TGTGCCAGTAGTATTCCTGGGCGCGAGCAGTACTTC.

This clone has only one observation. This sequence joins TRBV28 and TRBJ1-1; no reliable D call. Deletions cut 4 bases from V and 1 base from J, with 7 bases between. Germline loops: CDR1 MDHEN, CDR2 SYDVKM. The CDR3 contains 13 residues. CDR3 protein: CASSYSPNTEAFF. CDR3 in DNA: TGTGCCAGCAGTTATTCTCCGAACACTGAAGCTTTCTTT. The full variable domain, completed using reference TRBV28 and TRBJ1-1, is DVKVTQSSRYLVKRTGEKVFLECVQDMDHENMFWYRQDPGLGLRLIYFSYDVKMKEKGDIPEGYSVSREKKERFSLILESASTNQTSMYLCASSYSPNTEAFFGQGTRLTVV.

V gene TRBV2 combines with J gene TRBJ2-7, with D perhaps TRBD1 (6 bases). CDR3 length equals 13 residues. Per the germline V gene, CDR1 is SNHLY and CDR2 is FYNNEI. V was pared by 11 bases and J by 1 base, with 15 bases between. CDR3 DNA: TGTGCCGGCGGACAGTCTACTTCCTACGAGCAGTACTTC. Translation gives CAGGQSTSYEQYF.

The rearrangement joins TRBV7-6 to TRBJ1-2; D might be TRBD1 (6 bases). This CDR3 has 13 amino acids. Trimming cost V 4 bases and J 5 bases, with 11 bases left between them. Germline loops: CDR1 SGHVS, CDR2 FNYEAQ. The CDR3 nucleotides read TGTGCCAGCAGCTGGGGGGGGCGTTATGGCTACACCTTC. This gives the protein CASSWGGRYGYTF.

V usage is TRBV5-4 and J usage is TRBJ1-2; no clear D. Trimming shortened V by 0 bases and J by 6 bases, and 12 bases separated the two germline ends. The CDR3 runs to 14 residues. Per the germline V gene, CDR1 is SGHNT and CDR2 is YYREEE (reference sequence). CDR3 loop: CASSLDAGLDGYTF. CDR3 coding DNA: TGTGCCAGCAGCTTGGACGCAGGTCTTGATGGCTACACCTTC.

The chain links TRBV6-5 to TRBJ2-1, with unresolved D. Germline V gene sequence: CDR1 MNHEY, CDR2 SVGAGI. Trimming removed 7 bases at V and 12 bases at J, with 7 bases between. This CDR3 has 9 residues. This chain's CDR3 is CASIPGQFF. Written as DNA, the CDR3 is TGTGCCAGCATACCGGGGCAGTTCTTC.

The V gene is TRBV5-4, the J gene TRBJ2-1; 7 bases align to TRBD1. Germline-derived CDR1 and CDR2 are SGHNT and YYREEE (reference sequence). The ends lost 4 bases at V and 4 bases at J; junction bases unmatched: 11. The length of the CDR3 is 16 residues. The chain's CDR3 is CASSTRTGPLYNEQFF. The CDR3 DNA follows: TGTGCCAGCAGCACCAGGACAGGTCCTTTGTACAATGAGCAGTTCTTC.

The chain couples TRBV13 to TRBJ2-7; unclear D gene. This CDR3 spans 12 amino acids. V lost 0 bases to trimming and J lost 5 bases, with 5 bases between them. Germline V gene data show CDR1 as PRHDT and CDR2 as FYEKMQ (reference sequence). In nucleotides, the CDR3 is TGTGCCAGCAGCTTAGGCCGAGACGAGCAGTACTTC. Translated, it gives CASSLGRDEQYF.

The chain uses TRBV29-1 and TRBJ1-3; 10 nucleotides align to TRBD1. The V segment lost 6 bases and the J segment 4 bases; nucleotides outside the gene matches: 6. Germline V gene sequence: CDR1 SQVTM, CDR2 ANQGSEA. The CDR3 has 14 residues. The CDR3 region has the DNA TGCAGCGTCAGCACGGGACAGGGGGGAAACACCATATATTTT. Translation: CSVSTGQGGNTIYF.

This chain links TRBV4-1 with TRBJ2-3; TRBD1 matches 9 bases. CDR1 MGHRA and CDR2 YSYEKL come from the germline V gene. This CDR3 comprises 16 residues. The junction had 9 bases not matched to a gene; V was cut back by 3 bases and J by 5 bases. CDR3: CASSQADRGGGDTQYF. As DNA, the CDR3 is TGCGCCAGCAGCCAGGCGGACAGGGGTGGTGGAGATACGCAGTATTTT.

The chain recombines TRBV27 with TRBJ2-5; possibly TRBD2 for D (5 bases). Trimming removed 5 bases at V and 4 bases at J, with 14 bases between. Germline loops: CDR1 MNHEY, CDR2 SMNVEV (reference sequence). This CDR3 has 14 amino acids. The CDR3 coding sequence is TGTGCCAGCAGTACTGATCCTGCGGGAGAGACCCAGTACTTC. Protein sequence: CASSTDPAGETQYF.

The CDR3 DNA follows: TGTGCCAGCCCCGGGGGAAGCGGAGAGCAGTTCTTC. As protein: CASPGGSGEQFF. This rearrangement joins TRBV28 to TRBJ2-1; D perhaps matches TRBD2 (6 bases). The V end lost 8 bases, the J end lost 10 bases, and 15 bases lay between the germline ends. The CDR3 has 12 residues. Germline V CDR1 and CDR2: MDHEN, SYDVKM.

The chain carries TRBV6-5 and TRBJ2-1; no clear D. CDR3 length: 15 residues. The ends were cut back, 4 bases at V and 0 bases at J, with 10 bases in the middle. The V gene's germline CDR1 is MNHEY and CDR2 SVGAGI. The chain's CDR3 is CASSLLVSSYNEQFF. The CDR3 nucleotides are TGTGCCAGCAGTTTGTTGGTTAGCTCCTACAATGAGCAGTTCTTC.

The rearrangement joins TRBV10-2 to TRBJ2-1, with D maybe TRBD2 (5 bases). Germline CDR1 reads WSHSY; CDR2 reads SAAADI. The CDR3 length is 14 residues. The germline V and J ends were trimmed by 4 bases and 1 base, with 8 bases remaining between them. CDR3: CASSVSGSYNEQFF. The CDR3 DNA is TGCGCCAGCAGTGTCTCGGGGTCCTACAATGAGCAGTTCTTC.